Given below is one T cell receptor (beta chain) in context. The antigen is undetermined. The stimulus was an HIV-1 Gag 15-mer peptide pool, around 1.1 ug/peptide/mL. Responding CD4+ T cells were sorted by upregulation of both CD40 ligand and CD69. Per the germline V gene, CDR1 is SNHLY and CDR2 is FYNNEI. The ends lost 3 bases at V and 1 base at J; junction bases unmatched: 3. There are 15 residues in the CDR3. The sample comes from a study of persistence of HIV-infected CD4 T cells. Study findings and constraints: TCR oligoclonality correlated with proviral oligoclonality in the same sorted populations. Degenerate expanded CDR3beta sequences were enriched among CMV- and Gag-responding cells. CMV- and Gag-responding cells had lower TCRbeta richness than CD3/CD28-responding cells.

The immunoSEQ assay was version 4, run in survey mode. This table comes from immunoSEQ multiplex PCR, and its TCRdb copy is limited to in-frame clones, with some not included. The data show under 35,000 clones, with approximately 66% seen just once and approximately 1.4% held by the top ten. The sequencing used CD4+ T cells sorted from PBMCs after roughly 18-hour stimulation, collected from a patient who received antiretroviral therapy. The J gene is TRBJ1-1, the V gene TRBV2; 9 bases match TRBD1. This receptor was obtained from an adult man with HIV who was CMV-seropositive. The CDR3 DNA is TGTGCCAGCAGTGATAGGGGACAGGGGAACACTGAAGCTTTCTTT. Its translation is CASSDRGQGNTEAFF.